The 26 T cell receptor beta chains below come from one sample, sequenced in a study of blood T cell repertoires in COVID-19. Only in-frame clones appear in the TCRdb table, and some are missing; sequencing was by immunoSEQ multiplex PCR. The sample lists some 350,000 clones, around 83% occurring once. The sample taken for sequencing was peripheral blood. The receptors derive from a man aged 25 to 40 with active or convalescent COVID-19.

The CDR3 nucleotides read TGTGCCAGCAGAAGGGGGGGGTTAATGAACACTGAAGCTTTCTTT. Translation gives CASRRGGLMNTEAFF. This sequence joins TRBV6-5 and TRBJ1-1; TRBD1 is a possible D gene (6 bases). Germline V gene data show CDR1 as MNHEY and CDR2 as SVGAGI. V shed 6 bases and J shed 0 bases, with 14 bases lying between them. The length of the CDR3 is 15 residues.

This clone was seen only once. The rearrangement links TRBV5-8 to TRBJ1-5; TRBD1 might be the D (5 bases). CDR3 size: 17 residues. Trimming left V 4 bases short and J 0 bases short, with 17 bases between. Germline V gene data show CDR1 as SGHTS and CDR2 as YDEGEE. The CDR3 loop reads CASSPGTGTYSNQPQHF. In DNA, the CDR3 is TGTGCCAGCAGCCCAGGGACGGGGACTTATAGCAATCAGCCCCAGCATTTT.

The J gene is TRBJ1-5, the V gene TRBV4-1; D gene ambiguous. Trimming left V 2 bases short and J 4 bases short, with 12 bases between. The CDR3 totals 15 residues. CDR1 MGHRA and CDR2 YSYEKL come from the germline V gene. Here the CDR3 DNA reads TGCGCCAGCAGCCAATCCTCCCGGTTTAATCAGCCCCAGCATTTT. This sequence encodes CASSQSSRFNQPQHF.

The chain couples TRBV7-9 to TRBJ2-5, with a tentative D call TRBD2 (6 bases). Deletions cut 1 base from V and 2 bases from J, with 8 bases between. This CDR3 comprises 14 residues. Germline lookup yields CDR1 SEHNR and CDR2 FQNEAQ (reference sequence). The DNA of the CDR3 is TGTGCCAGCAGCTTAGTTGGGGGGCAAGAGACCCAGTACTTC. As protein: CASSLVGGQETQYF. The variable domain in full, completed from reference TRBV7-9 and TRBJ2-5, reads DTGVSQNPRHKITKRGQNVTFRCDPISEHNRLYWYRQTLGQGPEFLTYFQNEAQLEKSRLLSDRFSAERPKGSFSTLEIQRTEQGDSAMYLCASSLVGGQETQYFGPGTRLLVL.

This chain uses TRBV9 with TRBJ2-2, with D possibly TRBD2 on 6 matching bases. Trimming stripped 0 bases from V and 7 bases from J, with 16 bases between. Germline assignment: CDR1 SGDLS and CDR2 YYNGEE. This CDR3 spans 16 amino acids. The CDR3 DNA reads as TGTGCCAGCAGCGTAGGGGGACTCGGGCCGGGCGGGGAGCTGTTTTTT. This codes for CASSVGGLGPGGELFF.

This chain joins TRBV11-3 and TRBJ2-2; a weak D match, TRBD2 (6 bases). The CDR3 runs 15 residues. V was trimmed by 8 bases and J by 4 bases, leaving 17 bases between them. The V gene's germline CDR1 is SGHNT and CDR2 YENEEA. In DNA form, the CDR3 reads TGTGCCAGCTCAGGTTGGCGGGGCCTCACCGGGGAGCTGTTTTTT. It specifies CASSGWRGLTGELFF.

The chain uses TRBV9 and TRBJ1-1; D is perhaps TRBD1 (6 bases). The CDR3 covers 15 residues. V shed 0 bases and J shed 6 bases, with 15 bases lying between them. Germline values: CDR1 SGDLS, CDR2 YYNGEE. In DNA form, the CDR3 reads TGTGCCAGCAGCGTAGCAGGTCAGGGGTCCCCTGAAGCTTTCTTT. It encodes CASSVAGQGSPEAFF.

The gene calls are TRBV6-6 and TRBJ1-2, with TRBD1 identical over 8 bases. Germline V gene lookup returns CDR1 MNHNY and CDR2 SVGAGI (reference sequence). CDR3 length: 13 residues. The V gene end was trimmed by 4 bases and the J gene end by 5 bases; junction bases not matched to a gene: 3. The CDR3 DNA follows: TGTGCCAGCAGTTCTGACAGGGGATATGGCTACACCTTC. Its protein product is CASSSDRGYGYTF.

V and J are TRBV6-2 or TRBV6-3 and TRBJ2-3; no definite D call. Trimming shortened V by 8 bases and J by 9 bases, and 12 bases separated the two germline ends. This CDR3 is built from 11 residues. Germline CDR1 and CDR2: MNHEY and SVGEGT. The CDR3, as DNA: TGTGCCAGCCGTTCCCCGAGGACGCAGTATTTT. It yields the protein CASRSPRTQYF.

The chain couples TRBV9 to TRBJ2-3; 8 bases are a match to TRBD2. Germline assignment: CDR1 SGDLS and CDR2 YYNGEE. The J segment lost 5 bases and the V segment lost 0 bases, leaving 2 bases of the junction unmatched. CDR3 length: 14 amino acids. CDR3 region: CASSVAGGGDTQYF. The CDR3 DNA reads TGTGCCAGCAGCGTAGCGGGAGGGGGAGATACGCAGTATTTT.

This chain uses TRBV18 with TRBJ1-2; 8 bases fit TRBD1. Germline V lookup: CDR1 KGHSH, CDR2 LQKENI. V lost 3 bases to trimming and J lost 3 bases; unmatched junction nucleotides: 3. CDR3 length equals 14 residues. DNA for the CDR3: TGTGCCAGCTCACCGCAGGGGGCTTACTATGGCTACACCTTC. Encoded protein: CASSPQGAYYGYTF.

The chain combines TRBV3-1 (or the pseudogene TRBV3-2) with TRBJ2-7; 9 nucleotides match TRBD1. The germline gives CDR1 LGHDT, CDR2 YNNKEL (reference sequence). The CDR3 extends over 12 amino acids. V lost 7 bases to trimming and J lost 5 bases; unmatched junction nucleotides: 3. CDR3 sequence: CASMDRGNEQYF. CDR3 nucleotides: TGTGCCAGCATGGACAGGGGAAACGAGCAGTACTTC.

The chain carries TRBV19 and TRBJ1-6, with a tentative D call TRBD1 (6 bases). CDR1 and CDR2 (germline): LNHDA, SQIVND (reference sequence). CDR3 length: 17 residues. Deletions cut 4 bases from V and 0 bases from J, with 13 bases between. CDR3 amino acids: CASSRTDWRSYNSPLHF. The DNA for the CDR3 is TGTGCCAGTAGTAGGACAGATTGGCGCTCCTATAATTCACCCCTCCACTTT.

The chain couples TRBV18 to TRBJ1-1; D gene ambiguous. CDR1 and CDR2 from the germline V gene are KGHSH and LQKENI. With 2 bases removed from V and 0 bases from J, the gap between germline ends came to 13 bases. The CDR3 is 16 residues long. The CDR3: CASSPASQLLNTEAFF. The DNA for the CDR3 is TGTGCCAGCTCACCAGCGTCACAACTATTGAACACTGAAGCTTTCTTT.

The V and J genes are TRBV7-2 and TRBJ2-5, with 7 bases identical to TRBD2. With 4 bases clipped from V and 2 bases from J, the junction kept 1 base outside the gene matches. The CDR3 totals 13 residues. Per the germline V gene, CDR1 is SGHTA and CDR2 is FQGNSA. For the CDR3, the DNA is TGTGCCAGCAGCTGGGGGGGGCAAGAGACCCAGTACTTC. Translating it yields CASSWGGQETQYF.

This chain connects TRBV6-1 to TRBJ2-7; D is perhaps TRBD2 (6 bases). Germline CDR1 is MNHNS and CDR2 is SASEGT. The CDR3 extends over 13 amino acids. V was shortened by 5 bases and J by 5 bases, with 13 bases between the two germline ends. CDR3 residues: CASSLPSEDEQYF. CDR3 in DNA: TGTGCCAGCAGTTTACCTAGCGAGGACGAGCAGTACTTC.

This sequence joins TRBV12-3 or TRBV12-4 and TRBJ1-4; the D gene is possibly TRBD1 (5 bases). The CDR3 spans 13 residues. V was trimmed by 5 bases and J by 7 bases, leaving 11 bases between them. Here the CDR3 DNA reads TGTGCCAGCAGTCGAATGGGGCCTGAAAAACTGTTTTTT. Translation gives CASSRMGPEKLFF.

This clone was recorded a few times. This chain links TRBV7-9 with TRBJ1-2, with a tentative D call TRBD1 (6 bases). The CDR3 is 12 residues long. Germline CDR1 reads SEHNR; CDR2 reads FQNEAQ (reference sequence). The V end lost 3 bases, the J end lost 6 bases, and 8 bases lay between the germline ends. The CDR3 region has the DNA TGTGCCAGCAGCTTCACAGGGCATGGCTACACCTTC. Protein sequence: CASSFTGHGYTF. Drawing the rest from reference TRBV7-9 and TRBJ1-2, the complete variable domain is DTGVSQNPRHKITKRGQNVTFRCDPISEHNRLYWYRQTLGQGPEFLTYFQNEAQLEKSRLLSDRFSAERPKGSFSTLEIQRTEQGDSAMYLCASSFTGHGYTFGSGTRLTVV.

This rearrangement joins TRBV18 to TRBJ1-1; no firm D call. From germline, CDR1 is KGHSH and CDR2 LQKENI. The CDR3 has 11 residues. V lost 6 bases and J 5 bases, leaving 7 bases between the germline ends. The CDR3 nucleotides read TGTGCCAGCTCTCTGGAGACTGAAGCTTTCTTT. Translation gives CASSLETEAFF.

The chain links TRBV7-2 to TRBJ1-2; a weak D match, TRBD1 (5 bases). Trimming stripped 3 bases from V and 5 bases from J, with 19 bases between. This CDR3 is built from 16 residues. The germline gives CDR1 SGHTA, CDR2 FQGNSA. The CDR3 loop reads CASSFGGTGGTYGYTF. The CDR3 bases are TGTGCCAGCAGCTTCGGGGGGACCGGGGGGACTTATGGCTACACCTTC.

In its sample, this clone was seen a few times. The V gene is TRBV6-2 or TRBV6-3, the J gene TRBJ2-2, with 7 bases lining up with TRBD1. The CDR3 covers 15 residues. Unmatched junction bases numbered 8, after V lost 5 bases and J lost 5 bases. CDR1 is MNHEY and CDR2 is SVGEGT in the germline V gene. The CDR3 DNA reads as TGTGCCAGCAGTCGCAGACAGGGAAGAACCGGGGAGCTGTTTTTT. It yields the protein CASSRRQGRTGELFF.

The chain couples TRBV3-1 (or the pseudogene TRBV3-2) to TRBJ1-6; maybe TRBD1 (5 bases). The V end was cut by 4 bases, the J end by 5 bases, with 6 bases between. The CDR3 contains 13 residues. Germline values: CDR1 LGHDT, CDR2 YNNKEL (reference sequence). Here the CDR3 reads CASSRQNNSPLHF. Here the CDR3 DNA reads TGTGCCAGCAGCCGACAGAATAATTCACCCCTCCACTTT.

In this sample, this clone turned up a few times. This chain uses TRBV30 with TRBJ1-2; a weak D match, TRBD1 (5 bases). Germline assignment: CDR1 GTSNPN and CDR2 SVGIG (reference sequence). CDR3 size: 13 residues. V lost 3 bases and J lost 5, with 13 bases in between. CDR3 in DNA: TGTGCCTGGAGGGCCGCAGGGTATTATGGCTACACCTTC. This codes for CAWRAAGYYGYTF. Combining the CDR3 with reference TRBV30 and TRBJ1-2 gives the whole variable domain SQTIHQWPATLVQPVGSPLSLECTVEGTSNPNLYWYRQAAGRGLQLLFYSVGIGQISSEVPQNLSASRPQDRQFILSSKKLLLSDSGFYLCAWRAAGYYGYTFGSGTRLTVV.

This chain uses TRBV6-5 with TRBJ1-2; 7 bases are a match to TRBD1. CDR1 and CDR2 from the germline V gene are MNHEY and SVGAGI. V shed 4 bases and J 4 bases; nucleotides not matched to a gene: 3. The CDR3 consists of 13 residues. The CDR3 DNA reads TGTGCCAGCAGTTTCCGGACAGGCTATGGCTACACCTTC. Amino acids: CASSFRTGYGYTF.

The gene calls are TRBV10-2 and TRBJ1-1, with a weak D call TRBD1 (6 bases). The CDR3 spans 16 residues. Trimming stripped 3 bases from V and 4 bases from J, with 18 bases between. CDR1 is WSHSY and CDR2 is SAAADI in the germline V gene. As DNA, the CDR3 is TGCGCCAGCAGTGATGTTTTCGGACAGTCTGGCACTGAAGCTTTCTTT. This sequence encodes CASSDVFGQSGTEAFF.

This clone has just one count. The CDR3 sequence: CASSEAGQGAYNEQFF. Written as DNA, the CDR3 is TGCGCCAGCAGTGAGGCGGGGCAGGGGGCCTACAATGAGCAGTTCTTC. This chain uses TRBV10-1 with TRBJ2-1, with TRBD1 as a possible D gene (7 bases). The V and J ends lost 2 bases and 2 bases respectively, with 13 bases between them. This CDR3 region has 16 residues. Germline V gives CDR1 WNHNN, CDR2 SYGVQD (reference sequence).